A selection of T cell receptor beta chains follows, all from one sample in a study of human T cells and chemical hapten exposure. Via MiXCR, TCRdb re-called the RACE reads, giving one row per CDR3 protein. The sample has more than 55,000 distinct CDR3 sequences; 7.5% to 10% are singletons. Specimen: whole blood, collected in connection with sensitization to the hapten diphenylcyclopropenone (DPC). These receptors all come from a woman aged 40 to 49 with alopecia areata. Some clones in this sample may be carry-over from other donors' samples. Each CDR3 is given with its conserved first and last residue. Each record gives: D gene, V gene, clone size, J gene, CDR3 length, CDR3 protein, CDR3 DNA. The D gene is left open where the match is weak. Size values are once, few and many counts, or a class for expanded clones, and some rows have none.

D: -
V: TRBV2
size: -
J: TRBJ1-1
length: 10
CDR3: CASSGAEAFF
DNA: TGTGCCAGCAGCGGGGCTGAAGCTTTCTTT

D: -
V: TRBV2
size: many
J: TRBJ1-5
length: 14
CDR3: CASTGTTSNQPQHF
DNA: TGTGCCAGCACCGGGACAACGAGCAATCAGCCCCAGCATTTT

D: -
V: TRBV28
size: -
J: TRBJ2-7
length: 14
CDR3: CASTHFGTLSEQYF
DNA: TGTGCCAGCACCCACTTCGGGACACTGTCGGAGCAGTACTTC

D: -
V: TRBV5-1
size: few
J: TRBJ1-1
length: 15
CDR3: CASSPLTGGYTEAFF
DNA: TGCGCCAGCAGCCCGTTGACAGGAGGGTACACTGAAGCTTTCTTT

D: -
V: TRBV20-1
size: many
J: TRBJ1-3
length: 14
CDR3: CSARDWTSGNTIYF
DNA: TGCAGTGCTAGAGATTGGACTTCTGGAAACACCATATATTTT

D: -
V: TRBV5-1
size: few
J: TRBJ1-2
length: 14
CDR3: CASSPWTTNYGYTF
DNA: TGCGCCAGCAGCCCGTGGACCACTAACTATGGCTACACCTTC

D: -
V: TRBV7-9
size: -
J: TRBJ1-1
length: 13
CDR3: CGGSGNMNTEAFF
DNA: TGTGGTGGATCGGGGAACATGAACACTGAAGCTTTCTTT

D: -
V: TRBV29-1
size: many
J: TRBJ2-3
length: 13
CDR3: CSVVRVSTDTQYF
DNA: TGCAGCGTTGTACGGGTGAGCACAGATACGCAGTATTTT

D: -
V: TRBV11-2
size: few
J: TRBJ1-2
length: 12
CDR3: CASSQLNYGYTF
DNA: TGTGCCAGCAGCCAATTAAACTATGGCTACACCTTC

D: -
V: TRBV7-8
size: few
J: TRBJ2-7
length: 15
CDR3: CASSALQGPSYEQYF
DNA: TGTGCCAGCAGCGCCCTCCAGGGACCCTCCTACGAGCAGTACTTC

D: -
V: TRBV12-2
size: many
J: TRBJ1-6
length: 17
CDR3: CASRLPTGNLYNSPLHF
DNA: TGTGCAAGTCGCTTACCTACAGGGAACCTCTATAATTCACCCCTCCACTTT

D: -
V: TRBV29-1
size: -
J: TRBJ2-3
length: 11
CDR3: CSVMSTDTQYF
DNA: TGCAGCGTTATGAGTACAGATACGCAGTATTTT

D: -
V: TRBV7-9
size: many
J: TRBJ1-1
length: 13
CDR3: CASSPPSLRGVVF
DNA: TGTGCCAGCAGCCCACCTTCCTTGAGGGGCGTAGTGTTT

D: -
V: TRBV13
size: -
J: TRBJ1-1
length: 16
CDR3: CASSLGELGLNTEAFF
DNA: TGTGCCAGCAGCTTAGGGGAGCTGGGGTTGAACACTGAAGCTTTCTTT

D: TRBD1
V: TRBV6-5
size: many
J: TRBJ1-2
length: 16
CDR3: CASSYSYGTGDYGYTF
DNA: TGTGCCAGCAGTTACTCGTATGGAACAGGGGACTATGGCTACACCTTC

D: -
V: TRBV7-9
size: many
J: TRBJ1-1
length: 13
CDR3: CASSLLGDTEAFF
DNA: TGTGCCAGCAGCTTACTGGGGGACACTGAAGCTTTCTTT

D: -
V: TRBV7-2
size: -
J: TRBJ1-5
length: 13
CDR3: CASSVRGQQPQHF
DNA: TGTGCCAGCAGCGTACGAGGGCAGCAGCCCCAGCATTTT

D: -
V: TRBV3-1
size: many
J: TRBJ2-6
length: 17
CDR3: CASSQDILHSGANVLTF
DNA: TGTGCCAGCAGCCAAGACATTTTACACTCTGGGGCCAACGTCCTGACTTTC

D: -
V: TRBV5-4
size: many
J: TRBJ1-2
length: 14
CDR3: CASSLVGVNYGYTF
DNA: TGTGCCAGCAGCTTGGTAGGGGTTAACTATGGCTACACCTTC

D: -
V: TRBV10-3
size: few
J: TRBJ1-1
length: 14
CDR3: CAITTGTGSTEAFF
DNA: TGTGCCATCACCACCGGGACGGGGAGCACTGAAGCTTTCTTT

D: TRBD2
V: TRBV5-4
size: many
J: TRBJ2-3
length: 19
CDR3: CASSRRSSGGASSPDTQYF
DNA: TGTGCCAGCAGCCGAAGATCTAGCGGGGGGGCTTCTTCCCCAGATACGCAGTATTTT

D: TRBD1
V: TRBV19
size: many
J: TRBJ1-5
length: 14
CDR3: CASNLGQVNQPQHF
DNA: TGTGCCAGTAACCTAGGACAGGTCAATCAGCCCCAGCATTTT

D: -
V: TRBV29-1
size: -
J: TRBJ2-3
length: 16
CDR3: CSVEDLHGPSTDTQYF
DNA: TGCAGCGTTGAAGATCTTCATGGACCTAGCACAGATACGCAGTATTTT

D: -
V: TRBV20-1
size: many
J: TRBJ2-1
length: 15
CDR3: CSASSVRRTYNEQFF
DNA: TGCAGTGCTTCGTCCGTCAGACGGACCTACAATGAGCAGTTCTTC

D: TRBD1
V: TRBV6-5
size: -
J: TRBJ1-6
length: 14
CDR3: CASSSQGGRSPLHF
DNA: TGTGCCAGCAGCTCGCAGGGGGGCAGGTCACCCCTCCACTTT

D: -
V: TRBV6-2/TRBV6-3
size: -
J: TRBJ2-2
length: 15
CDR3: CASSPPDGYTGELFF
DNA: TGTGCCAGCAGTCCCCCGGACGGGTACACCGGGGAGCTGTTTTTT

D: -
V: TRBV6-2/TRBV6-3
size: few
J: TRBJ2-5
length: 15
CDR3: CASSYSTTGQETQYF
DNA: TGTGCCAGCAGTTACTCGACCACTGGCCAAGAGACCCAGTACTTC

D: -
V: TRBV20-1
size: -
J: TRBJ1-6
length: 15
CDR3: CSARGDPEQNSPLHF
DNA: TGCAGTGCTAGAGGAGATCCGGAGCAAAATTCACCCCTCCACTTT

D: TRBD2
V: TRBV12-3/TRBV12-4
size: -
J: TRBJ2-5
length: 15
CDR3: CASSLALAGMETQYF
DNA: TGTGCCAGCAGTTTAGCCCTAGCGGGGATGGAGACCCAGTACTTC

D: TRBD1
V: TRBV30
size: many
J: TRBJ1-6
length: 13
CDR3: CAWSVDRDSPLHF
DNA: TGTGCCTGGAGTGTAGACAGGGACTCACCCCTCCACTTT

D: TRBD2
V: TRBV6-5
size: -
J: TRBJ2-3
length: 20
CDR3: CASSYSTSLAGGTSTDTQYF
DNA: TGTGCCAGCAGTTACTCGACTTCACTAGCGGGGGGGACTAGCACAGATACGCAGTATTTT

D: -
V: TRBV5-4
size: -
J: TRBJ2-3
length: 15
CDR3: CASSLGGQGKDTQYF
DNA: TGTGCCAGCAGCCTGGGGGGGCAGGGAAAAGATACGCAGTATTTT

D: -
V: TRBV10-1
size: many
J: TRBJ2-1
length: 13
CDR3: CASSDNSPDEQFF
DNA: TGCGCCAGCAGTGATAACAGCCCTGATGAGCAGTTCTTC

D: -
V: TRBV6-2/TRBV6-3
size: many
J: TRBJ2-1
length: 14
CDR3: CASSYDSPYNEQFF
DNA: TGTGCCAGCAGTTACGACAGTCCCTACAATGAGCAGTTCTTC

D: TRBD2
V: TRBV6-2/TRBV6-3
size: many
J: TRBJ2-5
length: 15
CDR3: CASTDPAGVAETQYF
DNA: TGTGCCAGCACCGACCCGGCGGGGGTGGCGGAGACCCAGTACTTC

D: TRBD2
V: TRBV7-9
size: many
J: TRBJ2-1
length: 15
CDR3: CASSLKSGGNNEQFF
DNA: TGTGCCAGCAGCTTAAAAAGCGGGGGGAATAATGAGCAGTTCTTC

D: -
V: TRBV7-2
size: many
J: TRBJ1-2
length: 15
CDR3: CASSSAITGRNGYTF
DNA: TGTGCCAGCAGCTCCGCGATCACAGGGCGGAATGGCTACACCTTC

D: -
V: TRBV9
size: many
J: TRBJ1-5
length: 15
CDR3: CASSVDGAPHQPQHF
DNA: TGTGCCAGCAGCGTAGACGGGGCCCCTCATCAGCCCCAGCATTTT

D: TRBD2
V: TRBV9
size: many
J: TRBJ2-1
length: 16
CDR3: CASSIGTSGAYNEQFF
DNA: TGTGCCAGCAGCATCGGGACTAGCGGGGCCTACAATGAGCAGTTCTTC

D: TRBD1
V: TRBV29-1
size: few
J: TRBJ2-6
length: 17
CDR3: CSVGGEGQGSGANVLTF
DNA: TGCAGCGTTGGGGGCGAGGGACAGGGCTCTGGGGCCAACGTCCTGACTTTC

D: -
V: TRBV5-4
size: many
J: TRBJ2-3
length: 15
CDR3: CASSSSFRVGDTQYF
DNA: TGTGCCAGCAGCTCCAGCTTCAGGGTTGGAGATACGCAGTATTTT

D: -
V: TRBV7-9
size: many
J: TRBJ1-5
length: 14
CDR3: CASSEGGRAQPQHF
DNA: TGTGCCAGCAGCGAAGGGGGGCGGGCTCAGCCCCAGCATTTT

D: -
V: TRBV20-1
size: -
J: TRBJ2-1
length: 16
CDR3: CSLARASSSSYNEQFF
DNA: TGCAGCTTAGCACGGGCTAGCTCCAGCTCCTACAATGAGCAGTTCTTC

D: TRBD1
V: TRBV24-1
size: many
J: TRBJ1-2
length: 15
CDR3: CATSDAGTGGISYTF
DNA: TGTGCCACCAGTGATGCTGGGACAGGGGGGATTAGCTACACCTTC

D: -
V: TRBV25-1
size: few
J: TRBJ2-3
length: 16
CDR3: CASSDPSTDPNDTQYF
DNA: TGTGCCAGCAGTGATCCATCGACGGACCCCAACGATACGCAGTATTTT

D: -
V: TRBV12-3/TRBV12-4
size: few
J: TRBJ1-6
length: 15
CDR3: CASSLIYTFNSPLHF
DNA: TGTGCCAGCAGTTTAATTTACACCTTTAATTCACCCCTCCACTTT

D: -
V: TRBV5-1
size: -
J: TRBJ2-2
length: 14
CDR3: CASSLRRNTGELFF
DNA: TGCGCCAGCAGCTTGCGGCGGAACACCGGGGAGCTGTTTTTT

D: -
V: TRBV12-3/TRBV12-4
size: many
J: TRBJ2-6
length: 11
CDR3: CASRNANVLTF
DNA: TGTGCCAGCAGAAATGCCAACGTCCTGACTTTC

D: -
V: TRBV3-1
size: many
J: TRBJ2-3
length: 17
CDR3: CASSQVSVWGAPDTQYF
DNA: TGTGCCAGCAGCCAAGTTAGTGTCTGGGGGGCCCCAGATACGCAGTATTTT

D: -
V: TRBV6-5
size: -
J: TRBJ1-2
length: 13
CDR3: CASSPRTSHGYTF
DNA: TGTGCCAGCAGTCCCCGGACAAGTCATGGCTACACCTTC

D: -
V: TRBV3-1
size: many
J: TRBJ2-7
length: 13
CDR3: CASSQGRGYEQYF
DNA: TGTGCCAGCAGCCAGGGTCGGGGTTACGAGCAGTACTTC

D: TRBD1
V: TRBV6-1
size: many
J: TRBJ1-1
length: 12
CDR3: CASSEQGAQAFF
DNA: TGTGCCAGCAGTGAACAGGGGGCGCAGGCTTTCTTT

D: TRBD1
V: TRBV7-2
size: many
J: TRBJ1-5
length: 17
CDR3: CASSLEGGLGSNQPQHF
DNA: TGTGCCAGCAGCCTCGAAGGGGGCTTGGGTAGCAATCAGCCCCAGCATTTT

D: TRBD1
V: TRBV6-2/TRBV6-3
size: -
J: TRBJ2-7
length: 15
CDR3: CASSYGTGYSYEQYF
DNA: TGTGCCAGCAGTTACGGGACAGGGTACTCCTACGAGCAGTACTTC

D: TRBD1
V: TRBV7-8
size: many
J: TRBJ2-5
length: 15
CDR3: CASSLAGQGAKTQYF
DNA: TGTGCCAGCAGCTTAGCGGGGCAGGGGGCGAAGACCCAGTACTTC

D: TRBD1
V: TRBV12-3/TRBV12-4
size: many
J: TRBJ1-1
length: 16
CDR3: CASSPRGGRMNTEAFF
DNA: TGTGCCAGCAGTCCCAGGGGGGGTAGGATGAACACTGAAGCTTTCTTT

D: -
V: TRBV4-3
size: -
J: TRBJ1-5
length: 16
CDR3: CASSQENAGFNQPQHF
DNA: TGCGCCAGCAGCCAAGAGAACGCAGGCTTCAATCAGCCCCAGCATTTT

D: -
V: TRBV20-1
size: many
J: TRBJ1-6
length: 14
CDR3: CSARDPGADSPLHF
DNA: TGCAGTGCTAGAGATCCAGGGGCGGATTCACCCCTCCACTTT

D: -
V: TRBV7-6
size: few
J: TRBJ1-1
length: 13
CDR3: CASSRREGREAFF
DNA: TGTGCCAGCAGCCGTCGGGAGGGAAGGGAGGCTTTCTTT